The clone carrying this TCR beta chain was seen more than once but under ten times. Its antigen is undetermined. This sample is drawn from a study of cytomegalovirus exposure and HLA in healthy donors. Study background: A previous analysis identified fewer than 130 million unique TCR beta sequences derived from about 180 million T cells. Study-wide points: A link between a missense DCLRE1C variant and TCR beta V- and J-gene trimming emerged from a later analysis. Immune exposure data for these donors was limited to CMV serostatus.

CDR1 is MGHRA and CDR2 is YSYEKL in the germline V gene. The V gene end was trimmed by 2 bases and the J gene end by 8 bases; junction bases not matched to a gene: 4. The CDR3 loop spans 14 amino acids. Nominally healthy donors were sampled, though unrecorded immune exposures were likely. PCR was performed using 60 Vbeta and 13 Jbeta primers. Profiled with immunoSEQ multiplex PCR; TCRdb holds only in-frame clones, not every one. This sample has roughly 200,000 clones, with around 80% found just once. The clonotype was recovered from a woman in her sixties or seventies in good health and CMV-seropositive. The rearrangement links TRBV4-1 to TRBJ1-4; TRBD1 matches 8 bases. Material: PBMCs. The CDR3 coding sequence is TGCGCCAGCAGCCAACAGGGGGCGAACGAAAAACTGTTTTTT. The encoded protein is CASSQQGANEKLFF.